This entry concerns a single TCR beta chain. Antigen: not known. In the study's own analysis: The detection floor for productive clonotype frequency was 2.59 x 10-5. TCRdb's copy holds only in-frame clones and misses some; the assay was immunoSEQ multiplex PCR. The DNA gave D and trimming, while V, J and clone size come from that table. In the table there are about 40,000 clones, roughly 76% of which are singletons. The sample belongs to a study of STAT5B mutations in CD4+ large granular lymphocyte leukemia. Study-level results: No patients shared main leukemic clonotypes, though less than 30% appeared at low frequency elsewhere. Patient CD4-sorted repertoires looked more clonal than healthy CD4+ repertoires, even without putative leukemic clones.

CDR3 length: 16 residues. With V trimmed by 0 bases and J by 3 bases, 7 bases remained unmatched. Per germline, CDR1 SGHNT and CDR2 YYREEE (reference sequence). The clonotype comes from a human donor in good health. The chain couples TRBV5-4 to TRBJ2-7; 9 bases line up with TRBD1. The sample was CD4+ T cells from blood buffy coats. The CDR3 here is CASSLGRDRDFYEQYF. CDR3 nucleotides: TGTGCCAGCAGCTTGGGCCGGGACAGGGATTTCTACGAGCAGTACTTC.